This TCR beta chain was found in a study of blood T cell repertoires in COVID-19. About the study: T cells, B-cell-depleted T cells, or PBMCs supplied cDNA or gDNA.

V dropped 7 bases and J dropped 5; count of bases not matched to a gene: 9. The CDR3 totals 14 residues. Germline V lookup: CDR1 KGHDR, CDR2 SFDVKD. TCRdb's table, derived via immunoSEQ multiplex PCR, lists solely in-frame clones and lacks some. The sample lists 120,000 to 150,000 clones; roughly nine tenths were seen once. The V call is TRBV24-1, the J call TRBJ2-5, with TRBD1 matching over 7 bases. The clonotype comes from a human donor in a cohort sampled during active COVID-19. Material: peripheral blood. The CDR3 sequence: CATSLTGAGETQYF. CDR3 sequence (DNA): TGTGCCACCAGCCTAACAGGGGCAGGTGAGACCCAGTACTTC.